Included here is one TCR beta chain sequence, with context. Its antigen is unidentified. UMIs with a 6-nucleotide sample barcode were added by template switching. One entry per CDR3 protein, without DNA, is what TCRdb gives after re-calling the 5' RACE reads. This table lists under 150,000 distinct CDR3 sequences. This specimen comes from a study of monozygotic twins with inflammatory bowel disease. The length of the CDR3 is 14 residues. CDR1 and CDR2 from the germline V gene are ENHRY and SYGVKD. Overall study results and limits: Versus healthy twins, IBD patients showed fewer clonotypes shared with others, especially with disease activity. Some repertoire variability may stem from patients' differing immunosuppressive treatments. Among the T cells, different subtypes could not be distinguished.

The TCR comes from a human donor with ulcerative colitis or Crohn's disease, or a healthy co-twin of an affected twin (not recorded which). The sequenced sample was blood. The rearrangement links TRBV10-3 to TRBJ1-1; no DNA is available, so the TRBD1 call from TCRdb remains unchecked. The CDR3 reads CAISDGGRVTEAFF.